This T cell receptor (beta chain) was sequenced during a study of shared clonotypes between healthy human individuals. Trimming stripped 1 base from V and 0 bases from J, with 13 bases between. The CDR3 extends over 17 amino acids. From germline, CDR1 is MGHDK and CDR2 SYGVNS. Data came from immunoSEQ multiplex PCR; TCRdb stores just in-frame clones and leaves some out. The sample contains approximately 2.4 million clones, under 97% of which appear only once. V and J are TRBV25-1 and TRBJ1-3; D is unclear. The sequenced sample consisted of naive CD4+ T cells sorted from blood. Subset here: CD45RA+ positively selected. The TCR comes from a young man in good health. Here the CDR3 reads CASSESVGMPSGNTIYF. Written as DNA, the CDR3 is TGTGCCAGCAGTGAATCGGTAGGGATGCCCTCTGGAAACACCATATATTTT.